The 14 T cell receptor beta chains below all came from one sample that was sequenced in a study of prognosis after radiotherapy for stage I lung cancer. Multiplex PCR, run in two rounds, amplified TCR beta CDR3 from genomic DNA. During first-round PCR, primers specific to each TRBV and TRBJ gene were used. One entry per CDR3 protein results from TCRdb running MiXCR on the multiplex PCR reads. Of more than 15,000 distinct CDR3 sequences in the sample, over 15% were seen once. The material was PBMCs, obtained before or after stereotactic body radiation therapy (not recorded which). All receptors derive from a donor aged 50 or older with non-small cell lung cancer.

This clonotype has ten or more counts. This sequence joins TRBV9 and TRBJ2-3, with D tentatively TRBD1 (7 bases). The CDR3 length is 17 residues. Germline-derived CDR1 and CDR2 are SGDLS and YYNGEE. Trimming cost V 0 bases and J 1 base, with 15 bases left between them. The CDR3 is CASSVVGGGERTDTQYF. The CDR3 nucleotides are TGTGCCAGCAGCGTAGTTGGAGGGGGCGAGCGCACAGATACGCAGTATTTT.

Remarks on this clonotype: The junction shows a germline mismatch at one end, possibly a read error. The gene calls are TRBV6-4 and TRBJ1-6; 7 bases line up with TRBD1. CDR1 MRHNA and CDR2 SNTAGT come from the germline V gene. The CDR3 extends over 14 amino acids. Here the CDR3 DNA reads TGTGCCAGCAGCCGGGACAGCCATGACTCACCCCTTCACTTT. Amino acid sequence: CASSRDSHDSPLHF.

This clonotype was seen many times. The V gene is TRBV11-3, the J gene TRBJ2-5, with 11 bases identical to TRBD2. Germline loops: CDR1 SGHNT, CDR2 YENEEA. V lost 5 bases and J lost 3; bases outside the gene matches: 2. This CDR3 comprises 14 residues. This CDR3 is CASSQTSGEETQYF. In DNA, the CDR3 is TGTGCCAGCAGCCAGACTAGCGGGGAAGAGACCCAGTACTTC.

This clonotype was found many times. The gene calls are TRBV19 and TRBJ2-7; tentatively, D is TRBD1 (6 bases). The germline V gene has CDR1 LNHDA and CDR2 SQIVND (reference sequence). This CDR3 has 14 residues. V lost 6 bases and J lost 2, with 14 bases in between. Here the CDR3 reads CASRKTDSPYEQYF. CDR3 DNA: TGTGCCAGTAGAAAAACGGACAGTCCCTACGAGCAGTACTTC.

This clonotype was counted at least ten times. The chain links TRBV7-2 to TRBJ2-5, with D tentatively TRBD1 (7 bases). Germline CDR1 and CDR2: SGHTA and FQGNSA. Deletions cut 5 bases from V and 4 bases from J, with 14 bases between. The CDR3 covers 14 residues. CDR3: CASSPEGAGETQYF. The CDR3 DNA sequence: TGTGCCAGCAGCCCGGAGGGGGCAGGAGAGACCCAGTACTTC.

This clonotype was seen many times. The chain has TRBV12-3 or TRBV12-4 and TRBJ1-4, with 9 nucleotides matching TRBD1. The V and J ends lost 5 bases and 8 bases, in that order; junction bases with no gene match: 15. The CDR3 is 17 amino acids. CDR3 sequence reads: CASSEPGQGGGKEKLFF. As DNA, the CDR3 is TGTGCCAGCAGTGAACCGGGACAGGGAGGAGGCAAAGAAAAACTGTTTTTT.

This clonotype was seen ten or more times. This sequence joins TRBV11-2 and TRBJ2-6, with 10 bases matching TRBD2. This CDR3 contains 17 residues. V dropped 5 bases and J dropped 2; count of bases not matched to a gene: 6. Germline V gene lookup returns CDR1 SGHAT and CDR2 FQNNGV. The chain's CDR3 is CASSPAGGPAGANVLTF. CDR3 DNA: TGTGCCAGCAGCCCAGCGGGGGGGCCGGCTGGGGCCAACGTCCTGACTTTC. Drawing the rest from reference TRBV11-2 and TRBJ2-6, the complete variable domain is EAGVAQSPRYKIIEKRQSVAFWCNPISGHATLYWYQQILGQGPKLLIQFQNNGVVDDSQLPKDRFSAERLKGVDSTLKIQPAKLEDSAVYLCASSPAGGPAGANVLTFGAGSRLTVL.

About this clonotype: A much larger clone differs from this one at a single base, so this may be a read error. This is likely a read error, given that the CDR3 carries no conserved phenylalanine or tryptophan at its end. The chain is built from TRBV13 and TRBJ2-5; 14 nucleotides line up with TRBD2. The ends lost 5 bases at V and 1 base at J; junction bases unmatched: 9. The CDR3 runs to 18 residues. In germline, CDR1 is PRHDT, CDR2 FYEKMQ (reference sequence). The CDR3 DNA sequence: TGTGCCAGCAGCCAGGGACTAGCGGGGGCGAACCTCCAAGAGACCCAGTACCTC. Encoded protein: CASSQGLAGANLQETQYL.

Ten or more counts support this clonotype. This rearrangement joins TRBV13 to TRBJ2-1; tentatively, D is TRBD2 (5 bases). V was clipped by 3 bases and J by 6 bases, with 18 bases between them. This CDR3 contains 16 residues. In germline, CDR1 is PRHDT, CDR2 FYEKMQ (reference sequence). The CDR3 region is CASSFRMDSRTNEQFF. DNA of the CDR3: TGTGCCAGCAGCTTCCGAATGGACTCCCGAACCAATGAGCAGTTCTTC.

This clonotype was counted many times. This sequence joins TRBV3-1 and TRBJ2-2; D possibly corresponds to TRBD2 (5 bases). The germline V and J ends were trimmed by 4 bases and 0 bases, with 15 bases remaining between them. CDR1 LGHDT and CDR2 YNNKEL come from the germline V gene (reference sequence). CDR3 length equals 17 residues. The CDR3 reads CASSLRVRTPNTGELFF. The DNA of the CDR3 is TGTGCCAGCAGCCTTAGAGTGAGGACTCCGAACACCGGGGAGCTGTTTTTT.

This clonotype has more than one count but fewer than ten. The CDR3 loop is CASSQLDAQGGEQYF. In DNA form, the CDR3 reads TGTGCCAGCAGCCAACTAGACGCACAGGGGGGTGAGCAGTACTTC. The chain couples TRBV12-3 or TRBV12-4 to TRBJ2-7, with 8 bases identical to TRBD1. Trimming at V came to 6 bases and at J to 7 bases, leaving 14 bases not matched to a gene. The length of the CDR3 is 15 residues.

This clonotype is termed medium-sized. This chain uses TRBV11-2 with TRBJ1-2; TRBD1 is a possible D gene (6 bases). The CDR3 runs to 15 residues. With 1 base removed from V and 2 bases from J, the gap between germline ends came to 11 bases. Germline-derived CDR1 and CDR2 are SGHAT and FQNNGV. The CDR3 coding sequence is TGTGCCAGCAGCTTAGGGGACACCGTGAACTATGGCTACACCTTC. Translation gives CASSLGDTVNYGYTF.

This clonotype occurred many times. This chain links TRBV30 with TRBJ1-4, with 9 bases aligning to TRBD1. CDR3 length: 15 residues. V shed 7 bases, J shed 8 bases, and the junction held 14 bases outside the gene matches. CDR1 and CDR2 (germline): GTSNPN, SVGIG (reference sequence). The CDR3 loop reads CASSLSGTGPEKLFF. For the CDR3, the DNA is TGTGCCTCCTCTCTTTCTGGGACAGGGCCGGAAAAACTGTTTTTT.

This clonotype was recorded many times. The CDR3 region is CASRNSGQGTNEKLFF. In DNA form, the CDR3 reads TGTGCCAGCAGAAACTCCGGACAGGGTACTAATGAAAAACTGTTTTTT. J is TRBJ1-4 and V is TRBV27; TRBD1 agrees at 8 bases. With V trimmed by 6 bases and J by 2 bases, 8 bases remained unmatched. Per the germline V gene, CDR1 is MNHEY and CDR2 is SMNVEV (reference sequence). CDR3 size: 16 residues.